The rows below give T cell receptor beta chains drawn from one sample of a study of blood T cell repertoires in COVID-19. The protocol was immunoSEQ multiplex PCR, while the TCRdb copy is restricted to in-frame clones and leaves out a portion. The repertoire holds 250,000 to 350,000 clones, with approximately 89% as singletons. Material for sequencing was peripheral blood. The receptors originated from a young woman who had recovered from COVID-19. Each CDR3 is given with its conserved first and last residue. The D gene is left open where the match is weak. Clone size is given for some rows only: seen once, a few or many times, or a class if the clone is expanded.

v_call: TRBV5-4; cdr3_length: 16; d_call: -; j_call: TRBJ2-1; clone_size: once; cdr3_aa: CASSLRRVGSYNEQFF; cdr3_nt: TGTGCCAGCAGTCTTAGGAGGGTAGGCTCCTACAATGAGCAGTTCTTC
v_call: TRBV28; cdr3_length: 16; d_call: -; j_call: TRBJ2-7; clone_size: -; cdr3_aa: CASSSGEALSSYEQYF; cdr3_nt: TGTGCCAGCAGTTCGGGGGAGGCCCTCTCCTCCTACGAGCAGTACTTC
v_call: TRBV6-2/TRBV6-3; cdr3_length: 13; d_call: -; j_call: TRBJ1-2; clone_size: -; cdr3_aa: CASSFGGNYGYTF; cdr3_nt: TGTGCCAGCAGTTTCGGGGGAAACTATGGCTACACCTTC
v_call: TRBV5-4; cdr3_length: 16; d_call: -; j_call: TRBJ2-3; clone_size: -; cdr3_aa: CASSLGLAGLTDTQYF; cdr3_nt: TGTGCCAGCTCCCTAGGGCTAGCAGGTCTCACAGATACGCAGTATTTT
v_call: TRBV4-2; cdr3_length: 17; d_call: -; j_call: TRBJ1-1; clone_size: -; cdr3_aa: CASSQGTVKKIRTEAFF; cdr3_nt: TGTGCCAGCAGCCAAGGGACAGTAAAAAAAATACGCACTGAAGCTTTCTTT
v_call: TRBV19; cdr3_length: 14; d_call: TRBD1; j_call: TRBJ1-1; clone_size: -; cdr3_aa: CASVEDRRGTEAFF; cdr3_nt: TGTGCCAGCGTCGAGGACAGGCGAGGGACTGAAGCTTTCTTT
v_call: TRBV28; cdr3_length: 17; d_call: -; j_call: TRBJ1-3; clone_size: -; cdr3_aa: CASSLYSTGSSGNTIYF; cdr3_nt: TGTGCCAGCAGTTTATATTCTACAGGGTCCTCTGGAAACACCATATATTTT
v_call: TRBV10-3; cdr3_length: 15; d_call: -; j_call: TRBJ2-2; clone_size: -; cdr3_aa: CAISEQAGATGELFF; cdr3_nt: TGTGCCATCAGTGAGCAGGCAGGGGCTACCGGGGAGCTGTTTTTT
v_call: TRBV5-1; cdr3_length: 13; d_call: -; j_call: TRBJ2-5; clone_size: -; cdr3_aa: CASSLQDQETQYF; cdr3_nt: TGCGCCAGCAGCTTGCAGGACCAAGAGACCCAGTACTTC
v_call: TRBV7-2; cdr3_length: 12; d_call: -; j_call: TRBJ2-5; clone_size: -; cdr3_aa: CASSLVRETQYF; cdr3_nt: TGTGCCAGCAGCTTAGTTAGAGAGACCCAGTACTTC
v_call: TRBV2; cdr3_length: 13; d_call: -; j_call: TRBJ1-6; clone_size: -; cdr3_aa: CASSARDSSPLHF; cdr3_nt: TGTGCCAGCAGTGCCCGGGATAGTTCACCCCTCCACTTT
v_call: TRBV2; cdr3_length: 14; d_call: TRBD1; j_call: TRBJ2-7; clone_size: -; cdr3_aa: CASSEGDREDEQYF; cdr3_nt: TGTGCCAGCAGTGAAGGGGACAGGGAGGACGAGCAGTACTTC
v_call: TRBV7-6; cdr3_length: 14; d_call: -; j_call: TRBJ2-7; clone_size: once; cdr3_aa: CASSWGHGPYEQYF; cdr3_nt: TGTGCCAGCAGCTGGGGACACGGTCCCTACGAGCAGTACTTC
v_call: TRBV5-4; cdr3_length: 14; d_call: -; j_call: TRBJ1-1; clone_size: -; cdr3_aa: CASSPGRGNTEAFF; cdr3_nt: TGTGCCAGCAGCCCCGGCCGGGGGAACACTGAAGCTTTCTTT
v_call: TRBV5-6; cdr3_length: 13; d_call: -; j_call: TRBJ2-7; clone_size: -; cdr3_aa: CASSLMGANEQYF; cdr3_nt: TGTGCCAGCAGCTTGATGGGGGCGAACGAGCAGTACTTC
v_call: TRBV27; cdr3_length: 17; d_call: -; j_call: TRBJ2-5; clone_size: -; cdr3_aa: CASSPPSDILIQETQYF; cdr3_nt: TGTGCCAGCAGTCCGCCCTCGGACATCCTCATCCAAGAGACCCAGTACTTC
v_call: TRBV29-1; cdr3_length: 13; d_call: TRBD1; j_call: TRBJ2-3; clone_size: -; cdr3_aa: CSAQGAPALAQYF; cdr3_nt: TGCAGCGCCCAGGGGGCCCCGGCCCTAGCGCAGTATTTT
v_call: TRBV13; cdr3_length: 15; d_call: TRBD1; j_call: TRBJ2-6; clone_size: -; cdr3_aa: CASSSTGAGANVLTF; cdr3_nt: TGTGCCAGCAGCTCGACAGGGGCTGGGGCCAACGTCCTGACTTTC
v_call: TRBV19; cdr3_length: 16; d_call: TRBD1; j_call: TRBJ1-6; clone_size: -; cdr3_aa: CASNAPGQGYNSPLHF; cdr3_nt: TGTGCCAGTAACGCCCCGGGACAGGGCTATAATTCACCCCTCCACTTT
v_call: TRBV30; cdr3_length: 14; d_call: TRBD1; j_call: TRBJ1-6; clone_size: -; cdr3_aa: CAWRPQGARSPLHF; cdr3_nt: TGTGCCTGGAGGCCACAGGGGGCAAGGTCACCCCTCCACTTT
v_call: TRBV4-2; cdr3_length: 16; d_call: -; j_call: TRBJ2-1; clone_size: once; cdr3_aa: CASSHPGGLSYNEQFF; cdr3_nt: TGTGCCAGCAGCCACCCCGGGGGTTTATCCTACAATGAGCAGTTCTTC
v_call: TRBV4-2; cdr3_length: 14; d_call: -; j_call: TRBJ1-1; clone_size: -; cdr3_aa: CASSQAPGNTEAFF; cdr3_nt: TGTGCCAGCAGCCAAGCCCCGGGAAACACTGAAGCTTTCTTT
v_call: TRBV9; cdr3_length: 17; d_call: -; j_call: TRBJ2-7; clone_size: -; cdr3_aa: CASSEGQGPASTYEQYF; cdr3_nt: TGTGCCAGCAGCGAGGGTCAGGGCCCAGCTTCAACCTACGAGCAGTACTTC
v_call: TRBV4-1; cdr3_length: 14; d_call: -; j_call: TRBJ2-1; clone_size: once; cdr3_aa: CASSQVTSYNEQFF; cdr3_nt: TGCGCCAGCAGCCAAGTCACTAGTTACAATGAGCAGTTCTTC
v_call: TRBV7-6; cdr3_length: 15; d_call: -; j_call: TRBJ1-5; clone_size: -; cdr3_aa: CASSRRGYSNQPQHF; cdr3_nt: TGTGCCAGCAGCCGCCGGGGTTATAGCAATCAGCCCCAGCATTTT
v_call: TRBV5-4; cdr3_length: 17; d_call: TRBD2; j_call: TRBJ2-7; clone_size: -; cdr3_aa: CASSFFFGAGGLYEQYF; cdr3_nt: TGTGCCAGCAGCTTCTTCTTCGGAGCGGGGGGGCTTTACGAGCAGTACTTC
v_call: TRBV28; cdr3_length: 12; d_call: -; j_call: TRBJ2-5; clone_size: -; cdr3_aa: CASRDSKETQYF; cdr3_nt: TGTGCCAGCAGGGACAGCAAAGAGACCCAGTACTTC
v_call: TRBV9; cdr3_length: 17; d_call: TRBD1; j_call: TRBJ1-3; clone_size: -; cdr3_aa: CASSARGQGSSGNTIYF; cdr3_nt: TGTGCCAGCAGCGCTAGGGGACAGGGAAGCTCTGGAAACACCATATATTTT
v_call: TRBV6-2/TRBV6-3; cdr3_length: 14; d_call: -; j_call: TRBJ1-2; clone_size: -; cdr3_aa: CASSYTSVGYGYTF; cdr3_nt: TGTGCCAGCAGTTACACGTCGGTTGGCTATGGCTACACCTTC
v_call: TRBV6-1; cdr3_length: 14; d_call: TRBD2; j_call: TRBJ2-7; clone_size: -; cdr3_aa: CASSESGGPREQYF; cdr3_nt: TGTGCCAGCAGTGAAAGCGGGGGGCCCCGGGAGCAGTACTTC
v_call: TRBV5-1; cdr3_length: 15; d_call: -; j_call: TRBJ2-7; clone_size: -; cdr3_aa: CASTLPDRFPYEQYF; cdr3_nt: TGCGCCAGCACCCTCCCCGACAGGTTCCCCTACGAGCAGTACTTC
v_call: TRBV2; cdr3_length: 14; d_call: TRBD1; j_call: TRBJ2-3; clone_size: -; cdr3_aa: CASKVQGGTDTQYF; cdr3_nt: TGTGCCAGTAAGGTCCAGGGGGGCACAGATACGCAGTATTTT
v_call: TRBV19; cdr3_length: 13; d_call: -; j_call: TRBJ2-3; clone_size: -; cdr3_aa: CASSIGGSDTQYF; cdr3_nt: TGTGCCAGTAGTATTGGGGGGTCAGATACGCAGTATTTT
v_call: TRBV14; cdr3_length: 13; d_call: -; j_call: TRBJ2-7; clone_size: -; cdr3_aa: CASSQGRFYEQYF; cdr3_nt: TGTGCCAGCAGCCAAGGCCGGTTTTACGAGCAGTACTTC
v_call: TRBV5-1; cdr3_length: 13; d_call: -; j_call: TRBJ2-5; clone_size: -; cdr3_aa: CASSLGAQETQYF; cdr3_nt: TGCGCCAGCTCCTTGGGGGCACAAGAGACCCAGTACTTC
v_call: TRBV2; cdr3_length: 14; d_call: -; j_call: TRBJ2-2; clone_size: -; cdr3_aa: CASRTGPNTGELFF; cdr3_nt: TGTGCCAGCAGGACAGGCCCGAACACCGGGGAGCTGTTTTTT
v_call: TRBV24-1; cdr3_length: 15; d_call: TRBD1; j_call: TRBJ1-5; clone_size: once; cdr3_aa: CATSDPRQGDQPQHF; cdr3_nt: TGTGCCACCAGTGACCCCCGACAGGGGGATCAGCCCCAGCATTTT
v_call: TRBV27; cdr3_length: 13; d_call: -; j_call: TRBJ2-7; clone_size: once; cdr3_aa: CASSLGRSYEQYF; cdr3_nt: TGTGCCAGCAGTCTAGGAAGGTCCTACGAGCAGTACTTC
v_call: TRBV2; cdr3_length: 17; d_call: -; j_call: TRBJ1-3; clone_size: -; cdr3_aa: CASRKDLQGRSGNTIYF; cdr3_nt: TGTGCCAGCAGGAAAGACTTACAGGGTCGCTCTGGAAACACCATATATTTT
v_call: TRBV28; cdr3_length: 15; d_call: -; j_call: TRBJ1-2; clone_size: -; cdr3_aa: CASSPSRESLYGYTF; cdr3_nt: TGTGCCAGCAGTCCGTCCAGGGAATCCCTATATGGCTACACCTTC
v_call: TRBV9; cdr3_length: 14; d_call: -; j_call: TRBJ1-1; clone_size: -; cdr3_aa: CASSAGTMNTEAFF; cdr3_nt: TGTGCCAGCAGCGCTGGGACAATGAACACTGAAGCTTTCTTT
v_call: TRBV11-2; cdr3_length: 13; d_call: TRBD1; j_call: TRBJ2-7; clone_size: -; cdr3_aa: CASSLTGAYEQYF; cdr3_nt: TGTGCCAGCAGCTTAACAGGGGCCTACGAGCAGTACTTC
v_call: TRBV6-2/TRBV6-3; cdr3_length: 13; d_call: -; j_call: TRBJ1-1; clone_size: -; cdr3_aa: CASSYLVLTEAFF; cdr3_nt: TGTGCCAGCAGTTACCTCGTACTCACTGAAGCTTTCTTT
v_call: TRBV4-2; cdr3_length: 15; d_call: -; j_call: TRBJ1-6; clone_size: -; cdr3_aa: CASSQVVRGTSPLHF; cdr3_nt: TGTGCCAGCAGCCAAGTTGTCAGGGGAACTTCACCCCTCCACTTT
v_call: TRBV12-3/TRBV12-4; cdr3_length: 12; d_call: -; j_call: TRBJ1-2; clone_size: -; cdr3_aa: CASSFNNYGYTF; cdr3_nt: TGTGCCAGCAGTTTCAATAACTATGGCTACACCTTC
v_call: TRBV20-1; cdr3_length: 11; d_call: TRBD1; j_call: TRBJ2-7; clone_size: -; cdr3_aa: CSSRGQYEQYF; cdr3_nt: TGCAGTAGCAGGGGGCAATACGAGCAGTACTTC
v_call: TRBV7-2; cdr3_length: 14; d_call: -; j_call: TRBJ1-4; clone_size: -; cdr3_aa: CASSPVGGLEKLFF; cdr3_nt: TGTGCCAGCAGCCCCGTGGGGGGGCTTGAAAAACTGTTTTTT
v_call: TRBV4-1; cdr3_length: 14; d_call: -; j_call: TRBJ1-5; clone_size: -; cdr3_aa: CASSQDGGHQPQHF; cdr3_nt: TGCGCCAGCAGCCAGGACGGGGGGCATCAGCCCCAGCATTTT
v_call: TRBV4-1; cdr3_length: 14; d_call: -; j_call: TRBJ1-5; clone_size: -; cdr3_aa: CASSLGGGNQPQHF; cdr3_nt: TGCGCCAGCAGCCTAGGAGGTGGAAATCAGCCCCAGCATTTT
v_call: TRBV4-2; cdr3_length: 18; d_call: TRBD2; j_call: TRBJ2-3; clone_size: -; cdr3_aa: CASSLGLAGAGSTDTQYF; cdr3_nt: TGTGCCAGCAGCCTGGGACTAGCGGGGGCGGGTAGCACAGATACGCAGTATTTT
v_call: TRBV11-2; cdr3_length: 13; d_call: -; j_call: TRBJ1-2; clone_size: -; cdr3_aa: CASSPSDEGGYTF; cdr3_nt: TGTGCCAGCAGCCCTTCGGACGAGGGTGGCTACACCTTC
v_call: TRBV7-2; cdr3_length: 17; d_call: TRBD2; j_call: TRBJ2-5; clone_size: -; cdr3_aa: CASSELAGGALQETQYF; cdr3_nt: TGTGCCAGCAGCGAACTAGCGGGGGGCGCTCTCCAAGAGACCCAGTACTTC
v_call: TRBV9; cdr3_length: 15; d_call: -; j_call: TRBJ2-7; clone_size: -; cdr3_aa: CASSVAGASSYEQYF; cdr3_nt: TGTGCCAGCAGCGTAGCAGGGGCGAGCTCCTACGAGCAGTACTTC
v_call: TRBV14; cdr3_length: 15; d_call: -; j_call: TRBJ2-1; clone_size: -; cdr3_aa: CASSQGLHSYNEQFF; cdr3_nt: TGTGCCAGCAGCCAAGGATTACATTCCTACAATGAGCAGTTCTTC
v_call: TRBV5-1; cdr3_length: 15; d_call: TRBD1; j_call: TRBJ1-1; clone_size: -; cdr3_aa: CASSLTGQGQTEAFF; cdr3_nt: TGCGCCAGCAGCTTGACGGGACAGGGTCAAACTGAAGCTTTCTTT
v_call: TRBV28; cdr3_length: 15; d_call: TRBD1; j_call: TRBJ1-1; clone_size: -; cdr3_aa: CASSSGQGGYTEAFF; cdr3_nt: TGTGCCAGCAGTTCCGGACAGGGAGGATACACTGAAGCTTTCTTT
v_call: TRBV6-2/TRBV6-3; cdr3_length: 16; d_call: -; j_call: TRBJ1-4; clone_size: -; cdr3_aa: CASRPSDTSTNEKLFF; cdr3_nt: TGTGCCAGCAGACCTTCCGACACCTCAACTAATGAAAAACTGTTTTTT